The T cell receptor beta chain described here comes from a study of T cells in Graves' hyperthyroidism and ophthalmopathy. Broader study findings: Ophthalmopathy got predicted by the model a median 6.5 months before its onset. A model of 13 V-J pairs discriminated ophthalmopathy from stable hyperthyroidism.

The germline gives CDR1 KGHDR, CDR2 SFDVKD. V lost 9 bases and J lost 4; bases outside the gene matches: 15. The CDR3 runs 16 residues. Comment on this clonotype: Its antigen is currently unknown.

TCR beta CDR3 regions were amplified from RNA. The study used the HTBI primer set for a first-round RT-PCR of the TCR CDR3. TCRdb fed the multiplex PCR reads into MiXCR, producing one record per CDR3 protein. The data show hundreds of thousands of distinct CDR3 sequences, roughly 14% seen once. On the basis of clinical symptoms, serum thyroxine and TRAb, thyroid ultrasound and orbital computed tomography, diagnoses were made. PBMCs stemmed from around 10 ml fresh peripheral blood. The V and J genes are TRBV24-1 and TRBJ1-1, with 8 bases matching TRBD1. The TCR sequence derives from a man aged 18 to 29 with Graves' ophthalmopathy. Sequences were obtained from blood. This chain's CDR3 is CATGQTGRGPATEAFF. The CDR3 nucleotides read TGTGCCACCGGCCAGACAGGCAGGGGGCCCGCCACTGAAGCTTTCTTT.